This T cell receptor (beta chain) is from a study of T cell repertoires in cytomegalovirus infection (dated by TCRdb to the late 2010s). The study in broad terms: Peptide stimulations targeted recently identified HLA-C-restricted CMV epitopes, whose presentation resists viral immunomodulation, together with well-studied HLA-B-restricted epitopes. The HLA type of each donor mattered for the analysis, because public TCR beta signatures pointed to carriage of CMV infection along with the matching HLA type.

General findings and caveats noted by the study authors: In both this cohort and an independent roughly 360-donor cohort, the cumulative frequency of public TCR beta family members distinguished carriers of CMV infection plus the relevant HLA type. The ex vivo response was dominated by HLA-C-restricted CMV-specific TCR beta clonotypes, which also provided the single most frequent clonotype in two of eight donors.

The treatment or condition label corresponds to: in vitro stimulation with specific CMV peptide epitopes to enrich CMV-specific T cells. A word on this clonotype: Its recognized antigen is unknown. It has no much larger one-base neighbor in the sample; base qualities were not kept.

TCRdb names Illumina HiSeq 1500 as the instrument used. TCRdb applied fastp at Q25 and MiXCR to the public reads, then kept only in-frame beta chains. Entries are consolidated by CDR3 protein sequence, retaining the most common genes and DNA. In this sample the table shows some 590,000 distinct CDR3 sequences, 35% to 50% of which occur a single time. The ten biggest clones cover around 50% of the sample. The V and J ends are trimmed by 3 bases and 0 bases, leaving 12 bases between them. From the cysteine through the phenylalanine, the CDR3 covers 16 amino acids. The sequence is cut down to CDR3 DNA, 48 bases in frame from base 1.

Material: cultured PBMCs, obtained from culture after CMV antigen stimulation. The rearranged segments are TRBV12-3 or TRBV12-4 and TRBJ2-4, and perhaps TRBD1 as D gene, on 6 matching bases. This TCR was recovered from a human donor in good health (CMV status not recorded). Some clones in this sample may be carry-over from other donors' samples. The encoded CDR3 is CASSLPGVLAKNIQYF. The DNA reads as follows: TGTGCCAGCAGTTTGCCAGGGGTACTAGCCAAAAACATTCAGTACTTC.